The rows below give T cell receptor beta chains drawn from one sample of a study of beta chain features in type 1 diabetes. Clones were read by immunoSEQ multiplex PCR, and TCRdb kept only the in-frame ones, dropping some. The sample yields almost 350,000 clones, about 20% seen once. The material sequenced was naive CD4+ T cells from blood. The origin of the receptors is a woman aged 18-29 years in good health. Each CDR3 is given with its conserved first and last residue. Fields, in order: CDR3 length, J gene, D gene, clone size, V gene, CDR3 protein, CDR3 DNA. A D gene is named only where the DNA matches it firmly. The size of a clone is reported for some rows only, either as once, few or many, or as a class for expanded clones.

CDR3 length: 15; J gene: TRBJ2-6; D gene: -; clone size: few; V gene: TRBV5-6; CDR3 protein: CASSLGPYGANVLTF; CDR3 DNA: TGTGCCAGCAGCTTGGGCCCCTATGGGGCCAACGTCCTGACTTTC
CDR3 length: 14; J gene: TRBJ2-5; D gene: -; clone size: -; V gene: TRBV7-2; CDR3 protein: CASSYQRAQETQYF; CDR3 DNA: TGTGCCAGCAGCTACCAGCGGGCACAAGAGACCCAGTACTTC
CDR3 length: 13; J gene: TRBJ2-1; D gene: -; clone size: -; V gene: TRBV5-1; CDR3 protein: CASSSIPVGEQFF; CDR3 DNA: TGCGCCAGCAGCTCGATCCCGGTTGGTGAGCAGTTCTTC
CDR3 length: 13; J gene: TRBJ1-2; D gene: -; clone size: -; V gene: TRBV2; CDR3 protein: CASSGYRNYGYTF; CDR3 DNA: TGTGCCAGCAGTGGGTACAGGAACTATGGCTACACCTTC
CDR3 length: 14; J gene: TRBJ1-2; D gene: -; clone size: -; V gene: TRBV9; CDR3 protein: CASSVELAPHGYTF; CDR3 DNA: TGTGCCAGCAGCGTAGAGTTGGCCCCTCATGGCTACACCTTC
CDR3 length: 17; J gene: TRBJ2-3; D gene: TRBD1; clone size: few; V gene: TRBV4-1; CDR3 protein: CASSQRVQGAEADTQYF; CDR3 DNA: TGCGCCAGCAGCCAAAGAGTTCAGGGGGCCGAGGCGGATACGCAGTATTTT
CDR3 length: 17; J gene: TRBJ2-1; D gene: TRBD2; clone size: few; V gene: TRBV15; CDR3 protein: CATSRTVKAGSVDEQFF; CDR3 DNA: TGTGCCACCAGCAGAACCGTGAAAGCGGGATCCGTCGATGAGCAGTTCTTC
CDR3 length: 15; J gene: TRBJ1-1; D gene: -; clone size: few; V gene: TRBV7-2; CDR3 protein: CASSLDSSLNTEAFF; CDR3 DNA: TGTGCCAGCAGCTTAGACAGCTCTTTGAACACTGAAGCTTTCTTT
CDR3 length: 17; J gene: TRBJ2-1; D gene: TRBD2; clone size: few; V gene: TRBV4-2; CDR3 protein: CASSQARGLAGGNEQFF; CDR3 DNA: TGTGCCAGCAGCCAAGCCCGCGGACTAGCGGGGGGGAATGAGCAGTTCTTC
CDR3 length: 15; J gene: TRBJ2-4; D gene: TRBD2; clone size: -; V gene: TRBV6-1; CDR3 protein: CASSGRGGSGNIQYF; CDR3 DNA: TGTGCCAGCAGTGGGAGGGGCGGGAGCGGTAACATTCAGTACTTC
CDR3 length: 16; J gene: TRBJ2-2; D gene: TRBD1; clone size: few; V gene: TRBV23-1; CDR3 protein: CASSPSTGRDTGELFF; CDR3 DNA: TGCGCCAGCAGTCCCTCGACAGGGAGAGACACCGGGGAGCTGTTTTTT
CDR3 length: 15; J gene: TRBJ2-5; D gene: TRBD2; clone size: -; V gene: TRBV19; CDR3 protein: CASGMGGRPQETQYF; CDR3 DNA: TGTGCCAGTGGTATGGGCGGGAGGCCTCAAGAGACCCAGTACTTC
CDR3 length: 14; J gene: TRBJ1-1; D gene: -; clone size: few; V gene: TRBV4-3; CDR3 protein: CASSQAIPGAEAFF; CDR3 DNA: TGCGCCAGCAGCCAAGCAATCCCAGGGGCTGAAGCTTTCTTT
CDR3 length: 13; J gene: TRBJ1-1; D gene: -; clone size: few; V gene: TRBV6-5; CDR3 protein: CASSSNYWAEAFF; CDR3 DNA: TGTGCCAGCAGTTCCAATTATTGGGCCGAAGCTTTCTTT
CDR3 length: 17; J gene: TRBJ2-3; D gene: TRBD1; clone size: -; V gene: TRBV23-1; CDR3 protein: CASSTPKGDRGTDTQYF; CDR3 DNA: TGCGCCAGCAGTACGCCCAAAGGGGACAGGGGCACAGATACGCAGTATTTT
CDR3 length: 15; J gene: TRBJ2-2; D gene: TRBD1; clone size: -; V gene: TRBV9; CDR3 protein: CASSGGTGATGELFF; CDR3 DNA: TGTGCCAGCAGCGGGGGGACAGGGGCCACCGGGGAGCTGTTTTTT
CDR3 length: 15; J gene: TRBJ2-6; D gene: -; clone size: few; V gene: TRBV5-1; CDR3 protein: CASSLLARGANVLTF; CDR3 DNA: TGCGCCAGCAGCTTGTTAGCGCGAGGGGCCAACGTCCTGACTTTC
CDR3 length: 15; J gene: TRBJ2-7; D gene: TRBD1; clone size: -; V gene: TRBV4-1; CDR3 protein: CASSSRGRGLYEQYF; CDR3 DNA: TGCGCCAGCTCTTCCAGGGGGCGAGGACTCTACGAGCAGTACTTC
CDR3 length: 16; J gene: TRBJ2-5; D gene: -; clone size: -; V gene: TRBV5-1; CDR3 protein: CASSLMSGENRGTQYF; CDR3 DNA: TGCGCCAGCAGCTTGATGTCCGGAGAAAATAGGGGGACCCAGTACTTC
CDR3 length: 11; J gene: TRBJ2-1; D gene: -; clone size: -; V gene: TRBV20-1; CDR3 protein: CSASTSTEQFF; CDR3 DNA: TGCAGTGCTAGTACTAGCACTGAGCAGTTCTTC
CDR3 length: 14; J gene: TRBJ1-5; D gene: -; clone size: few; V gene: TRBV4-1; CDR3 protein: CASSQDFVSQPQHF; CDR3 DNA: TGCGCCAGCAGCCAAGATTTTGTGAGTCAGCCCCAGCATTTT
CDR3 length: 16; J gene: TRBJ2-1; D gene: -; clone size: -; V gene: TRBV7-9; CDR3 protein: CASSFGQGLRVFGQFF; CDR3 DNA: TGTGCCAGCAGCTTCGGGCAGGGACTTCGTGTTTTCGGGCAGTTCTTC
CDR3 length: 16; J gene: TRBJ2-1; D gene: -; clone size: -; V gene: TRBV7-3; CDR3 protein: CASSLGWGGPYNEQFF; CDR3 DNA: TGTGCCAGCAGCTTAGGGTGGGGGGGGCCCTACAATGAGCAGTTCTTC
CDR3 length: 14; J gene: TRBJ2-1; D gene: TRBD2; clone size: few; V gene: TRBV27; CDR3 protein: CASSLTSGNNEQFF; CDR3 DNA: TGTGCCAGCAGTCTGACTAGCGGGAACAATGAGCAGTTCTTC
CDR3 length: 15; J gene: TRBJ1-2; D gene: TRBD1; clone size: few; V gene: TRBV4-1; CDR3 protein: CASGTSGQGFYGYTF; CDR3 DNA: TGCGCCAGCGGAACCTCGGGACAGGGATTCTATGGCTACACCTTC
CDR3 length: 14; J gene: TRBJ2-5; D gene: -; clone size: -; V gene: TRBV9; CDR3 protein: CASSARQNQETQYF; CDR3 DNA: TGTGCCAGCAGCGCGCGACAGAACCAAGAGACCCAGTACTTC
CDR3 length: 15; J gene: TRBJ1-1; D gene: TRBD1; clone size: -; V gene: TRBV6-6; CDR3 protein: CASSYGTGLNTEAFF; CDR3 DNA: TGTGCCAGCAGTTACGGGACAGGGTTAAACACTGAAGCTTTCTTT
CDR3 length: 14; J gene: TRBJ1-1; D gene: -; clone size: few; V gene: TRBV27; CDR3 protein: CASSLRTTNTEAFF; CDR3 DNA: TGTGCCAGCAGTTTGAGGACAACCAACACTGAAGCTTTCTTT
CDR3 length: 17; J gene: TRBJ2-7; D gene: TRBD1; clone size: few; V gene: TRBV5-1; CDR3 protein: CASSSPRGTGKPYEQYF; CDR3 DNA: TGCGCCAGCAGCTCGCCACGTGGGACAGGTAAACCCTACGAGCAGTACTTC
CDR3 length: 16; J gene: TRBJ2-3; D gene: -; clone size: -; V gene: TRBV5-1; CDR3 protein: CASSQRLLGGGDTQYF; CDR3 DNA: TGCGCCAGCAGCCAGCGGTTATTAGGAGGAGGAGATACGCAGTATTTT
CDR3 length: 15; J gene: TRBJ1-2; D gene: TRBD1; clone size: -; V gene: TRBV7-9; CDR3 protein: CASSLQIGQGFGYTF; CDR3 DNA: TGTGCCAGCAGCTTACAGATCGGACAGGGATTTGGCTACACCTTC
CDR3 length: 15; J gene: TRBJ2-7; D gene: -; clone size: -; V gene: TRBV4-2; CDR3 protein: CASSQDSRGGYEQYF; CDR3 DNA: TGTGCCAGCAGCCAAGATTCCAGGGGCGGCTACGAGCAGTACTTC
CDR3 length: 13; J gene: TRBJ2-7; D gene: -; clone size: -; V gene: TRBV7-2; CDR3 protein: CASSLAGSYEQYF; CDR3 DNA: TGTGCCAGCAGCTTAGCCGGGTCCTACGAGCAGTACTTC
CDR3 length: 10; J gene: TRBJ2-5; D gene: TRBD2; clone size: -; V gene: TRBV30; CDR3 protein: CAWGREGMYF; CDR3 DNA: TGTGCCTGGGGGCGGGAGGGCATGTACTTC
CDR3 length: 13; J gene: TRBJ1-1; D gene: TRBD1; clone size: few; V gene: TRBV29-1; CDR3 protein: CSGSGQGNTEAFF; CDR3 DNA: TGCAGCGGGTCTGGACAGGGGAACACTGAAGCTTTCTTT
CDR3 length: 13; J gene: TRBJ2-5; D gene: TRBD2; clone size: -; V gene: TRBV30; CDR3 protein: CAWSAGLGETQYF; CDR3 DNA: TGTGCCTGGAGTGCGGGACTAGGAGAGACCCAGTACTTC
CDR3 length: 14; J gene: TRBJ2-1; D gene: -; clone size: few; V gene: TRBV6-1; CDR3 protein: CASRSIGGYNEQFF; CDR3 DNA: TGTGCCAGCAGGAGCATCGGGGGATACAATGAGCAGTTCTTC
CDR3 length: 14; J gene: TRBJ1-5; D gene: -; clone size: few; V gene: TRBV19; CDR3 protein: CASSMTGGEQPQHF; CDR3 DNA: TGTGCCAGTAGTATGACGGGGGGAGAGCAGCCCCAGCATTTT
CDR3 length: 17; J gene: TRBJ2-3; D gene: TRBD2; clone size: few; V gene: TRBV4-2; CDR3 protein: CASSQEDRASGTDTQYF; CDR3 DNA: TGTGCCAGCAGCCAAGAGGATCGGGCTAGCGGGACAGATACGCAGTATTTT
CDR3 length: 15; J gene: TRBJ2-1; D gene: TRBD2; clone size: -; V gene: TRBV27; CDR3 protein: CASSFSGSSYNEQFF; CDR3 DNA: TGTGCCAGCAGTTTTAGCGGGAGCTCCTACAATGAGCAGTTCTTC
CDR3 length: 13; J gene: TRBJ1-1; D gene: -; clone size: few; V gene: TRBV18; CDR3 protein: CASLIGDGTEAFF; CDR3 DNA: TGTGCCAGCCTAATAGGGGATGGCACTGAAGCTTTCTTT